A single sample gave rise to the 6 T cell receptor beta chains below, sequenced in a study of T cell responses to AZD1222 COVID-19 vaccine. Clones were read by immunoSEQ multiplex PCR, and TCRdb kept only the in-frame ones, dropping some. The data show approximately 90,000 clones, roughly nine tenths seen once. Sequenced here: peripheral blood, sampled on day 0 of AZD1222 vaccination. Receptor source: an adult in good health.

V is TRBV19 and J is TRBJ1-1; possibly TRBD1 for D (5 bases). Trimming removed 5 bases at V and 3 bases at J, with 19 bases between. This CDR3 contains 16 residues. CDR1 LNHDA and CDR2 SQIVND come from the germline V gene (reference sequence). The CDR3 coding sequence is TGTGCCAGTAGTGATCGACAAGGGGAAGTGGACACTGAAGCTTTCTTT. As protein: CASSDRQGEVDTEAFF.

The chain is built from TRBV24-1 and TRBJ2-1; the D gene is possibly TRBD1 (6 bases). The germline V and J ends were trimmed by 3 bases and 3 bases, with 8 bases remaining between them. The CDR3 is made up of 14 amino acids. Germline CDR1 and CDR2: KGHDR and SFDVKD. The CDR3: CATSDQGRYNEQFF. The CDR3 bases are TGTGCCACCAGTGATCAGGGGCGCTACAATGAGCAGTTCTTC.

This chain uses TRBV5-4 with TRBJ2-2; D is possibly TRBD1 (6 bases). V lost 5 bases, J lost 5 bases, and 10 bases lay in between. This CDR3 comprises 13 residues. Germline V gene sequence: CDR1 SGHNT, CDR2 YYREEE (reference sequence). CDR3 DNA sequence: TGTGCCAGCAGGTATACAGGGACCGGGGAGCTGTTTTTT. Translated: CASRYTGTGELFF.

The rearrangement links TRBV5-4 to TRBJ2-7; tentative D call: TRBD1 (6 bases). CDR1 SGHNT and CDR2 YYREEE come from the germline V gene (reference sequence). V was pared by 1 base and J by 4 bases, with 9 bases between. The CDR3 is made up of 13 amino acids. CDR3 nucleotides: TGTGCCAGCAGCTTGACAGGGCTGTACGAGCAGTACTTC. Residues: CASSLTGLYEQYF.

The chain uses TRBV4-1 and TRBJ2-7, with 7 bases lining up with TRBD1. V gave up 5 bases and J gave up 3 bases; unmatched junction bases: 10. The CDR3 sequence is 15 residues long. The germline V gene encodes CDR1 MGHRA and CDR2 YSYEKL. The CDR3 spells CASSSDPGGIYEQYF. The CDR3 DNA reads TGCGCCAGCAGCTCGGACCCAGGGGGTATCTACGAGCAGTACTTC.

The CDR3 is CASSPPADTQYF. The CDR3 nucleotides read TGTGCCAGCAGCCCGCCAGCAGATACGCAGTATTTT. This chain joins TRBV7-9 and TRBJ2-3; D gene uncertain. CDR3 length equals 12 residues. Per germline, CDR1 SEHNR and CDR2 FQNEAQ (reference sequence). The V and J ends lost 5 bases and 4 bases respectively, with 7 bases between them.